This T cell receptor beta chain was sequenced during a study of control samples from healthy donors and cancer patients. Sequencing used immunoSEQ multiplex PCR; TCRdb keeps in-frame clones, though not all of them. Seen here are 75,000 to 90,000 clones, roughly 90% observed once, and the top ten hold 7.2%. The ends were cut back, 6 bases at V and 6 bases at J, with 17 bases in the middle. The CDR3 runs to 14 residues. From germline, CDR1 is MNHEY and CDR2 SVGAGI. The rearrangement joins TRBV6-5 to TRBJ1-2, with D possibly TRBD1 on 6 matching bases. Sample: blood. The clonotype originates from a man aged 50 to 59 in good health. This CDR3 reads CASSPSGGIDGYTF. CDR3 DNA: TGTGCCAGCAGCCCCTCCGGGGGCATTGATGGCTACACCTTC.